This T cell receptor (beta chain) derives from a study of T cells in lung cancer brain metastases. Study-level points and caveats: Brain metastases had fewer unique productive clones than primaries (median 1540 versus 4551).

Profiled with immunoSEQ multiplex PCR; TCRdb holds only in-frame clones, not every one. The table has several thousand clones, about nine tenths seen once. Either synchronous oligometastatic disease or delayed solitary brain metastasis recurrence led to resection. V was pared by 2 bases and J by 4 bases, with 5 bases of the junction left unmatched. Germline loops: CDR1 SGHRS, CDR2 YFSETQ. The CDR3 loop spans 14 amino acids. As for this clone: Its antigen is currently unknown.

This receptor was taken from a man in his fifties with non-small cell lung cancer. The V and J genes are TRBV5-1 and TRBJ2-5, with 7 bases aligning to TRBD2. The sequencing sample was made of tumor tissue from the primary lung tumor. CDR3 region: CASSLNGGGETQYF. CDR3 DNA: TGCGCCAGCAGCTTAAACGGCGGGGGAGAGACCCAGTACTTC.